This T cell receptor (beta chain) was sequenced in a study of beta chain features in type 1 diabetes. Overall study findings and caveats: Researchers report that Type 1 diabetes patients had moderately but significantly shorter TCRB CDR3s across all four CD4+ subsets.

On average, the one heparinised blood draw given by each donor was around 110 mL. Using CD45RO/CCR7/CD25/CD127/CD95/CD27, CD4+ naive, central memory, regulatory and stem cell-like memory cells were sorted. The sequenced template was cDNA made from the entire isolated RNA. The method was immunoSEQ multiplex PCR; TCRdb's version includes in-frame clones alone and lacks a portion of them. The sample shows a few hundred thousand clones, 16% of them seen only once. This clone was counted a few times. As yet, its antigen is unknown. Sequenced material: naive CD4+ T cells from blood. The receptor was isolated from a man aged 25-45 years with type 1 diabetes.

This CDR3 is CATSLVSESYEQYF. The CDR3 coding sequence is TGTGCCACCAGCTTGGTCAGCGAATCCTACGAGCAGTACTTC. The J gene is TRBJ2-7, the V gene TRBV15; D is uncertain. The germline CDR1 and CDR2 sequences are LNHNV and YYDKDF (reference sequence). The CDR3 totals 14 residues. Trimming took off 5 bases at V and 1 base at J, with 12 bases between the two ends.